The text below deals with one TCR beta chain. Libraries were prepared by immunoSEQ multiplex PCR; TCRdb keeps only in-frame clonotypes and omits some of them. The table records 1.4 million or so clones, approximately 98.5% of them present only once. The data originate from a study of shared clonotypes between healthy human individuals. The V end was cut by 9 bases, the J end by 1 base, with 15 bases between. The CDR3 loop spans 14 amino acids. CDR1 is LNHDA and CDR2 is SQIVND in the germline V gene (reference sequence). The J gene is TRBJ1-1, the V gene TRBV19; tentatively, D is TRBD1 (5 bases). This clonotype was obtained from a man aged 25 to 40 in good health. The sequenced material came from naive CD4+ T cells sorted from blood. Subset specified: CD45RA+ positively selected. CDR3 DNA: TGTGCCAGCACACCAGAGGGGCCGAACACTGAAGCTTTCTTT. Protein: CASTPEGPNTEAFF.